Below are 9 T cell receptor beta chains sequenced from a single sample in a study of CD8+ T cells in alopecia areata. Treatment here: oral pan-JAK inhibitor, 5-10 mg twice daily. Reverse transcribed after extraction, RNA yielded cDNA as the sequencing template. Measured with immunoSEQ multiplex PCR; TCRdb has only the in-frame clones, and not every one. Among hundreds of thousands of clones listed, under 70% were seen once. The source was CD4+ T cells sorted from blood, collected at approximately week 44, from a patient treated with tofacitinib. Every receptor here comes from a human donor with alopecia areata.

The J gene is TRBJ1-5, the V gene TRBV30; D is possibly TRBD1 (5 bases). The CDR3 spans 13 residues. Per the germline V gene, CDR1 is GTSNPN and CDR2 is SVGIG (reference sequence). Trimming took 1 base from V and 7 from J, leaving 11 bases between them. The CDR3 nucleotides read TGTGCCTGGAGTGACGGGTCAGGGCAGCCCCAGCATTTT. Amino acid sequence: CAWSDGSGQPQHF.

The rearrangement links TRBV5-1 to TRBJ1-2, with 8 bases fitting TRBD1. V lost 4 bases, J lost 5 bases, and 7 bases stayed unmatched. Per germline, CDR1 SGHRS and CDR2 YFSETQ. The CDR3 sequence is 14 residues long. The CDR3 nucleotides read TGCGCCAGCAGCCCGGACAGGGTGAAGTATGGCTACACCTTC. Encoded protein: CASSPDRVKYGYTF.

A few counts support this clone. The chain recombines TRBV6-1 with TRBJ1-2; no definite D call. The CDR3 has 10 residues. V was shortened by 7 bases and J by 11 bases, with 11 bases between the two germline ends. Germline V gene data show CDR1 as MNHNS and CDR2 as SASEGT. In DNA form, the CDR3 reads TGTGCCAGCACGGGTGGCAGATACACCTTC. Protein product: CASTGGRYTF.

V usage is TRBV4-3 and J usage is TRBJ1-6; tentative D call: TRBD1 (6 bases). Germline-derived CDR1 and CDR2 are LGHNA and YSLEER. The CDR3 runs 16 residues. Trimming took 3 bases from V and 7 from J, leaving 16 bases between them. The CDR3 DNA reads TGCGCCAGCAGCCAGGTCCGTGGGGGCGGAAATTCACCCCTCCACTTT. Its protein is CASSQVRGGGNSPLHF.

The chain carries TRBV4-3 and TRBJ1-6; 7 bases are shared with TRBD1. This CDR3 is built from 15 residues. V lost 3 bases to trimming and J lost 8 bases; unmatched junction nucleotides: 7. Per germline, CDR1 LGHNA and CDR2 YSLEER. CDR3 protein: CASSQDARGDSPLHF. The CDR3 region has the DNA TGCGCCAGCAGCCAGGACGCCAGGGGGGATTCACCCCTCCACTTT.

The V and J genes are TRBV2 and TRBJ1-5; D not resolved. Trimming pared 1 base from V and 7 bases from J, leaving 8 bases between. Germline CDR1 and CDR2: SNHLY and FYNNEI. The CDR3 sequence is 13 residues long. The CDR3 loop is CASSEGVGQPQHF. CDR3 sequence (DNA): TGTGCCAGCAGTGAAGGAGTGGGACAGCCCCAGCATTTT. Based on the CDR3 plus reference TRBV2 and TRBJ1-5, the full variable domain is EPEVTQTPSHQVTQMGQEVILRCVPISNHLYFYWYRQILGQKVEFLVSFYNNEISEKSEIFDDQFSVERPDGSNFTLKIRSTKLEDSAMYFCASSEGVGQPQHFGDGTRLSIL.

This rearrangement joins TRBV5-1 to TRBJ2-5; TRBD1 matches 10 bases. Unmatched junction bases numbered 6, after V lost 4 bases and J lost 6 bases. The CDR3 runs 14 residues. The germline gives CDR1 SGHRS, CDR2 YFSETQ. CDR3 protein: CASSQTGGVKTQYF. DNA for the CDR3: TGCGCCAGCAGCCAGACAGGGGGCGTAAAGACCCAGTACTTC.

This chain connects TRBV2 to TRBJ2-6, with D unclear. The V end lost 7 bases, the J end lost 2 bases, and 12 bases lay between the germline ends. The length of the CDR3 is 15 residues. Germline CDR1 SNHLY, CDR2 FYNNEI. This chain's CDR3 is CASTPGGAGANVLTF. The CDR3 DNA sequence: TGTGCCAGCACCCCCGGCGGTGCTGGGGCCAACGTCCTGACTTTC. Drawing the rest from reference TRBV2 and TRBJ2-6, the complete variable domain is EPEVTQTPSHQVTQMGQEVILRCVPISNHLYFYWYRQILGQKVEFLVSFYNNEISEKSEIFDDQFSVERPDGSNFTLKIRSTKLEDSAMYFCASTPGGAGANVLTFGAGSRLTVL.

The gene calls are TRBV7-2 and TRBJ1-6; tentatively, D is TRBD1 (6 bases). This CDR3 spans 14 amino acids. Germline V gene lookup returns CDR1 SGHTA and CDR2 FQGNSA. V dropped 3 bases and J dropped 7 bases, with 10 bases sitting between them. CDR3 bases: TGTGCCAGCAGCTTCGGGGGCAGCAATTCACCCCTCCACTTT. Its translation is CASSFGGSNSPLHF.